The 16 T cell receptor beta chains reported below all come from one sample, sequenced in a study of regulatory T cells in long-lasting Graves disease. Investigators prepared the TCR beta libraries by applying iRepertoire HTBI primers and Arm-PCR of CDR3 regions. TCRdb ran MiXCR on the multiplex PCR reads and lists one entry per CDR3 protein. The sample records approximately 540,000 distinct CDR3 sequences, more than 10% being singletons. Time point specified: newly diagnosed GD, antithyroid drugs for less than 3 months. Isolated PBMC RNA provided the starting material for the TCR library. This same sample was also part of a study on T cells in Graves' hyperthyroidism and ophthalmopathy.

The sample here was peripheral blood mononuclear cells (PBMCs), taken at new diagnosis, from a patient treated with antithyroid drugs. These receptors were taken from a woman aged 30 to 39 with Graves disease.

This clonotype has a count of ten or more. J is TRBJ2-2 and V is TRBV6-2 or TRBV6-3; the D gene is possibly TRBD1 (5 bases). CDR3 length: 17 amino acids. CDR1 is MNHEY, CDR2 SVGEGT, per germline. Trimming stripped 0 bases from V and 2 bases from J, with 13 bases between. Written as DNA, the CDR3 is TGTGCCAGCAGTTACTCGAAGGACAACGCAAACACCGGGGAGCTGTTTTTT. Amino acids: CASSYSKDNANTGELFF.

This clonotype has just a few counts. The chain has TRBV4-1 and TRBJ2-3, with 9 bases fitting TRBD2. V lost 0 bases and J lost 5; bases outside the gene matches: 6. CDR1 is MGHRA and CDR2 is YSYEKL in the germline V gene. The CDR3 has 16 amino acids. The CDR3 nucleotides read TGCGCCAGCAGCCAAGATAGCGGGAGTTTGGGAGATACGCAGTATTTT. It translates to CASSQDSGSLGDTQYF.

This clonotype was picked up many times. The rearrangement joins TRBV30 to TRBJ2-7; 9 nucleotides match TRBD2. CDR3 length: 14 residues. Trimming cost V 4 bases and J 6 bases; bases outside gene matches: 10. Germline V gene sequence: CDR1 GTSNPN, CDR2 SVGIG (reference sequence). CDR3 DNA: TGTGCCTGGACTGCCCCGCGGGAGGGCCTCGAGCAGTACTTC. The encoded protein is CAWTAPREGLEQYF. The full variable domain, rest sourced from reference TRBV30 and TRBJ2-7, is SQTIHQWPATLVQPVGSPLSLECTVEGTSNPNLYWYRQAAGRGLQLLFYSVGIGQISSEVPQNLSASRPQDRQFILSSKKLLLSDSGFYLCAWTAPREGLEQYFGPGTRLTVT.

V usage is TRBV24-1 and J usage is TRBJ2-3, with 12 nucleotides matching TRBD1. V lost 7 bases to trimming and J lost 5 bases; unmatched junction nucleotides: 3. The CDR3 is made up of 14 amino acids. The germline CDR1 and CDR2 sequences are KGHDR and SFDVKD. This CDR3 is CATRGDRGQDTQYF. The CDR3 DNA is TGTGCCACCAGAGGGGACAGGGGGCAAGATACGCAGTATTTT.

This clonotype was picked up many times. The junction differs from germline at one of its ends, possibly a read error. The chain joins TRBV2 to TRBJ1-6; 7 bases fit TRBD1. Germline V CDR1 and CDR2: SNHLY, FYNNEI. This CDR3 has 13 residues. CDR3 amino acids: CASGDRVLSPLHF. CDR3 nucleotides: TGTGCCAGCGGTGACAGGGTTCTTTCACCCCTCCACTTT.

This clonotype has more than one count but fewer than ten. The rearrangement links TRBV3-1 to TRBJ1-2; D remains ambiguous. V lost 4 bases to trimming and J lost 2 bases, with 14 bases between them. The CDR3 loop spans 15 amino acids. The germline V gene has CDR1 LGHDT and CDR2 YNNKEL (reference sequence). In DNA form, the CDR3 reads TGTGCCAGCAGCCTAGGAAGCGCAGGAAACTATGGCTACACCTTC. Protein product: CASSLGSAGNYGYTF.

This clonotype was counted ten times or more. The chain uses TRBV4-1 and TRBJ1-1, with D perhaps matching TRBD1 (5 bases). Trimming took 10 bases from V and 4 from J, leaving 19 bases between them. The CDR3 extends over 14 amino acids. CDR1 and CDR2 (germline): MGHRA, YSYEKL. The CDR3 sequence is CATRGGLRGTEAFF. CDR3 coding DNA: TGCGCCACCCGGGGGGGACTTAGGGGCACTGAAGCTTTCTTT.

This rearrangement joins TRBV2 to TRBJ2-5; 9 bases fit TRBD1. The CDR3 has 14 residues. Germline trimming cut 2 bases from V and 4 bases from J; bases unmatched to any gene: 2. Germline-derived CDR1 and CDR2 are SNHLY and FYNNEI. The CDR3 region is CASSELDRGETQYF. The CDR3, as DNA: TGTGCCAGCAGTGAATTGGACAGGGGAGAGACCCAGTACTTC.

Ten or more counts support this clonotype. This sequence joins TRBV18 and TRBJ2-1; tentative D call: TRBD2 (6 bases). Trimming stripped 2 bases from V and 5 bases from J, with 13 bases between. The CDR3 totals 15 residues. Germline V gene sequence: CDR1 KGHSH, CDR2 LQKENI. The CDR3 sequence is CASSPGGQEHNEQFF. DNA for the CDR3: TGTGCCAGCTCACCAGGAGGGCAGGAGCACAATGAGCAGTTCTTC.

In this sample, this clonotype turned up many times. The chain carries TRBV7-2 and TRBJ2-7, with a possible D match to TRBD1 (6 bases). V was shortened by 5 bases and J by 9 bases, with 14 bases between the two germline ends. This CDR3 is built from 12 residues. Germline CDR1 SGHTA, CDR2 FQGNSA. In nucleotides, the CDR3 is TGTGCCAGCAGCCTAGACAGGATTCGGCAGTACTTC. It specifies CASSLDRIRQYF.

This clonotype was found many times. V and J are TRBV19 and TRBJ2-6; TRBD2 aligns across 12 bases. CDR1 LNHDA and CDR2 SQIVND come from the germline V gene (reference sequence). The V segment lost 4 bases and the J segment 1 base; nucleotides outside the gene matches: 8. The CDR3 is 19 amino acids. CDR3 nucleotides: TGTGCCAGTAGTAGAAAAAGACTAGCGGGAGATTCTGGGGCCAACGTCCTGACTTTC. Translated, it gives CASSRKRLAGDSGANVLTF.

This chain joins TRBV7-8 and TRBJ2-7; D assignment may be TRBD1 or TRBD2 (5 bases each). The CDR3 consists of 15 residues. Germline assignment: CDR1 SGHVS and CDR2 FQNEAQ. Trimming cost V 2 bases and J 2 bases, with 13 bases left between them. This chain's CDR3 is CASSLLRTGPYEQYF. CDR3 coding DNA: TGTGCCAGCAGCTTATTGCGGACGGGACCCTACGAGCAGTACTTC.

Comments on this clonotype: A read error may explain this, as a much larger clone is one base away. The chain joins TRBV11-2 to TRBJ2-1, with D uncertain. With 1 base removed from V and 8 bases from J, the gap between germline ends came to 9 bases. The CDR3 totals 13 residues. Germline assignment: CDR1 SGHAT and CDR2 FQNNGV. The CDR3 sequence is CASSLAPRYEQFF. The CDR3 DNA sequence: TGTGCCAGCAGCTTAGCCCCCCGCTATGAGCAGTTCTTC.

The rearrangement links TRBV10-3 to TRBJ1-2; 8 nucleotides agree with TRBD1. Germline V gene sequence: CDR1 ENHRY, CDR2 SYGVKD. Trimming removed 4 bases from V and 4 bases from J; junction bases left unmatched: 5. The CDR3 has 14 residues. CDR3 in amino acids: CAISVGTGAYGYTF. The CDR3 coding sequence is TGTGCCATCAGTGTTGGGACAGGCGCCTATGGCTACACCTTC.

At least ten counts were recorded for this clonotype. The chain combines TRBV5-1 with TRBJ2-3; D is unresolved. V lost 3 bases and J lost 4, with 9 bases in between. The germline V gene encodes CDR1 SGHRS and CDR2 YFSETQ. The CDR3 runs to 13 residues. For the CDR3, the DNA is TGCGCCAGCAGCTCCTCGAACCCAGATACGCAGTATTTT. Its translation: CASSSSNPDTQYF.

This clonotype has a count of ten or more. The chain recombines TRBV14 with TRBJ1-1, with D maybe TRBD1 (5 bases). Trimming took 4 bases from V and 2 from J, leaving 14 bases between them. The CDR3 loop spans 15 amino acids. Germline-derived CDR1 and CDR2 are SGHDN and FVKESK. In nucleotides, the CDR3 is TGTGCCAGCAGCCCCTTCGGACGGACAAACACTGAAGCTTTCTTT. Its protein product is CASSPFGRTNTEAFF. The full variable domain, its missing parts supplied by reference TRBV14 and TRBJ1-1, is EAGVTQFPSHSVIEKGQTVTLRCDPISGHDNLYWYRRVMGKEIKFLLHFVKESKQDESGMPNNRFLAERTGGTYSTLKVQPAELEDSGVYFCASSPFGRTNTEAFFGQGTRLTVV.